This T cell receptor beta chain was observed in a study of T-cell memory formation after mild COVID-19. The study, taken as a whole, reports: Whereas later expanders leaned CD4+, clones contracting day 15 to 85 showed a balanced CD4/CD8 makeup. Proof of SARS-CoV-2 specificity was absent for the second-wave clones that crested on day 37.

Regarding this clonotype: The target antigen is unknown.

The CDR3 totals 15 residues. CDR1 is ENHRY, CDR2 SYGVKD, per germline. Trimming removed 0 bases at V and 5 bases at J, with 13 bases between. From 5'RACE with constant-segment primers came TCR alpha and TCR beta cDNA libraries that carried sample barcodes and UMIs. TCRdb reprocessed the 5' RACE reads with MiXCR, giving one entry per CDR3 protein. The sample has about 470,000 distinct CDR3 sequences; approximately 25% are singletons. The sequenced sample was PBMCs or a T cell subset sorted from them (not recorded which). The TCR was taken from an adult woman who had mild COVID-19 (a few samples of this study predate the infection). Cell type and time point are not known. The chain is built from TRBV10-3 and TRBJ1-1; possibly TRBD1 for D (5 bases). CDR3: CAISESQVGDTEAFF. The DNA for the CDR3 is TGTGCCATCAGTGAGTCTCAGGTAGGGGATACTGAAGCTTTCTTT.